Presented here are 8 T cell receptor beta chains from one specimen sequenced in a study of blood T cell repertoires in COVID-19. Data came from immunoSEQ multiplex PCR; TCRdb stores just in-frame clones and leaves some out. The sample carries about 250,000 clones, 88% recorded once. The material sequenced was peripheral blood. All receptors come from a woman aged 40 to 49 who had recovered from COVID-19.

The chain joins TRBV6-5 to TRBJ1-1; D unresolved. Trimming stripped 5 bases from V and 4 bases from J, with 11 bases between. The CDR3 covers 13 residues. Germline V CDR1 and CDR2: MNHEY, SVGAGI. The CDR3 DNA sequence: TGTGCCAGCAGTCCGGACTGGGGCACTGAAGCTTTCTTT. It yields the protein CASSPDWGTEAFF.

This clone was found once. Germline is not matched at one junction end, which may reflect a read error. The chain links TRBV28 to TRBJ1-3; D might be TRBD1 (6 bases). Per the germline V gene, CDR1 is MDHEN and CDR2 is SYDVKM. The CDR3 is 13 residues long. The CDR3 here is CASSFRRLPGVRF. CDR3 DNA: TGTGCCAGCAGTTTCCGACGGCTCCCAGGGGTTCGGTTT.

J is TRBJ1-5 and V is TRBV2; possible D gene TRBD1, 5 bases. The CDR3 has 14 amino acids. Per germline, CDR1 SNHLY and CDR2 FYNNEI. Trimming left V 6 bases short and J 0 bases short, with 9 bases between. The CDR3 coding sequence is TGTGCCAGCAGGGAGGGGTCTAGCAATCAGCCCCAGCATTTT. It yields the protein CASREGSSNQPQHF. Together with reference TRBV2 and TRBJ1-5, the CDR3 gives the full variable domain: EPEVTQTPSHQVTQMGQEVILRCVPISNHLYFYWYRQILGQKVEFLVSFYNNEISEKSEIFDDQFSVERPDGSNFTLKIRSTKLEDSAMYFCASREGSSNQPQHFGDGTRLSIL.

The gene calls are TRBV6-6 and TRBJ1-1; the D is unclear. CDR1 and CDR2 from the germline V gene are MNHNY and SVGAGI (reference sequence). The CDR3 consists of 14 residues. V shed 2 bases and J shed 1 base, with 8 bases lying between them. The CDR3 DNA reads as TGTGCCAGCAGTTACGCGGCACCGAACACTGAAGCTTTCTTT. This encodes CASSYAAPNTEAFF.

The V call is TRBV21-1, the J call TRBJ2-7; the table's D call, TRBD1, was not checked against the DNA. TRBV21-1 is designated a pseudogene. The CDR3 extends over 15 amino acids. The CDR3 DNA reads TGTGCCAGCAGCCCTCACTGGCAGGGGGCGGACGAGCAGTACGTC. Translation: CASSPHWQGADEQYV.

This rearrangement joins TRBV19 to TRBJ1-2; no firm D call. Germline values: CDR1 LNHDA, CDR2 SQIVND (reference sequence). V lost 5 bases and J lost 5, with 6 bases in between. The CDR3 has 11 amino acids. CDR3 region: CASSPGYGYTF. In nucleotides, the CDR3 is TGTGCCAGTAGTCCCGGGTATGGCTACACCTTC.

The chain links TRBV18 to TRBJ2-3; 12 nucleotides align to TRBD2. The CDR3 is made up of 18 amino acids. In germline, CDR1 is KGHSH, CDR2 LQKENI. V lost 1 base, J lost 5 bases, and 10 bases stayed unmatched. The CDR3 region has the DNA TGTGCCAGCTCACCACTCTCTAGCGGGAGGGTCAGTCGAGATACGCAGTATTTT. This translates into CASSPLSSGRVSRDTQYF.

The chain joins TRBV6-6 to TRBJ2-1; TRBD2 is a possible D gene (6 bases). Trimming stripped 6 bases from V and 7 bases from J, with 16 bases between. Per the germline V gene, CDR1 is MNHNY and CDR2 is SVGAGI (reference sequence). The CDR3 extends over 14 amino acids. CDR3 DNA: TGTGCCAGCAGGCTGACTAGATTGGGGAATGAGCAGTTCTTC. As protein: CASRLTRLGNEQFF.